The following is a T cell receptor (beta chain) sequence with its context. The data were taken from a study of T cells in Graves' hyperthyroidism and ophthalmopathy. The CDR3 regions of TCR beta were amplified from RNA transcripts. First-round RT-PCR of the TCR CDR3 relied on the HTBI primer set. From the multiplex PCR reads, TCRdb called clonotypes with MiXCR, one entry per CDR3 protein. The data hold 530,000 or so distinct CDR3 sequences, with 40% to 55% observed a single time. CDR1 SEHNR and CDR2 FQNEAQ come from the germline V gene (reference sequence). The CDR3 extends over 14 amino acids. Trimming removed 5 bases at V and 4 bases at J, with 14 bases between. Newly diagnosed patients aged 18 to 65 had hyperthyroidism of under 2 months' duration. Lactation, pregnancy, other autoimmune disease or uncontrolled infection excluded patients.

The sample comprised peripheral blood or thyroid tissue (not recorded which). The TCR sequence derives from a woman aged 18-30 years with Graves' hyperthyroidism. The chain recombines TRBV7-9 with TRBJ1-1, with D hard to call. The CDR3 bases are TGTGCCAGCAGCCCAGGTGGCAGTAGCACTGAAGCTTTCTTT. Translating gives CASSPGGSSTEAFF. Combining the CDR3 with reference TRBV7-9 and TRBJ1-1 gives the whole variable domain DTGVSQNPRHKITKRGQNVTFRCDPISEHNRLYWYRQTLGQGPEFLTYFQNEAQLEKSRLLSDRFSAERPKGSFSTLEIQRTEQGDSAMYLCASSPGGSSTEAFFGQGTRLTVV.